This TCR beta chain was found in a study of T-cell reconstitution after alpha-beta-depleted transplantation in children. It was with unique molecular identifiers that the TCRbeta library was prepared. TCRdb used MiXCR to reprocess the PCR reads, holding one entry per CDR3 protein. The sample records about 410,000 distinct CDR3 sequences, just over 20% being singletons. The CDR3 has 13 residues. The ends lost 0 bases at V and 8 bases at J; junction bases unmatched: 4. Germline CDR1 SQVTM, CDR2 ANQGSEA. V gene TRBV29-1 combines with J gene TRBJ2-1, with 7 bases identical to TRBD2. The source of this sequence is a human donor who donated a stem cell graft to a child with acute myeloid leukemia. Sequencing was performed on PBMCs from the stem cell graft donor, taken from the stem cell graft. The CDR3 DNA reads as TGCAGCGTTGAAGAGGCACTAGCGTATGAGCAGTTCTTC. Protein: CSVEEALAYEQFF.